This TCR beta chain was recovered during a study of human T cells and chemical hapten exposure. Study summary: Scalp application of diphenylcyclopropenone was performed weekly in patients across the entire roughly 26-week study. Study-wide results and caveats: PT1 expanded TCR counts and patch test score correlated positively. Compared to controls, expanded TCRs made significantly more large clusters of similar CDR3s.

TCRdb re-derived calls from the RACE reads in MiXCR, one entry per CDR3 protein. This table has 82,000 or so distinct CDR3 sequences, about an eighth appearing once. Comment on this clonotype: Its target is not known.

Time point given: patch test 3, about 24 weeks after DPC sensitization. Regarding treatment: therapeutic diphenylcyclopropenone sensitization with weekly scalp DPC. Germline V gene sequence: CDR1 GTSNPN, CDR2 SVGIG (reference sequence). The CDR3 sequence is 15 residues long. The junction had 5 bases not matched to a gene; V was cut back by 0 bases and J by 4 bases. The source was whole blood, collected in connection with sensitization to the hapten diphenylcyclopropenone (DPC). This sequence was found in a woman aged 50 to 60 with alopecia areata. Some clones in this sample may be carry-over from other donors' samples. V usage is TRBV30 and J usage is TRBJ2-1; TRBD2 agrees at 8 bases. The CDR3 sequence is CAWSVNSGVYNEQFF. Here the CDR3 DNA reads TGTGCCTGGAGTGTGAATAGCGGGGTTTACAATGAGCAGTTCTTC. The whole variable domain, filled in from reference TRBV30 and TRBJ2-1, reads SQTIHQWPATLVQPVGSPLSLECTVEGTSNPNLYWYRQAAGRGLQLLFYSVGIGQISSEVPQNLSASRPQDRQFILSSKKLLLSDSGFYLCAWSVNSGVYNEQFFGPGTRLTVL.